These T cell receptor beta chains were read from a single sample in a study of blood T cell repertoires in COVID-19. Some clones are missing from TCRdb's copy, which holds only in-frame ones; the method was immunoSEQ multiplex PCR. The data show over 120,000 clones, about nine tenths seen once. Material: PBMCs or T cells enriched from blood (not recorded which). These receptors were collected from a man in his forties or fifties who had recovered from COVID-19. CDR3s include the opening cysteine and the closing phenylalanine or tryptophan. The D gene is left open where the match is weak. Expanded clones get a size class; other rows say once, few or many, or leave the size out.

J,V,D,size,DNA,CDR3
TRBJ2-7,TRBV28,TRBD1,NA,TGTGCCAGCAGGGGACAGGGGGCCTGGGAGCAGTACTTC,CASRGQGAWEQYF
TRBJ1-5,TRBV19,NA,once,TGTGCCAGTAGTATCGTCTGGGAAGGAGGAGGCAATCAGCCCCAGCATTTT,CASSIVWEGGGNQPQHF
TRBJ1-2,TRBV30,NA,once,TGTGCCTGGAGTGTAATGGCAGGGAACTATGGCTACACCTTC,CAWSVMAGNYGYTF
TRBJ2-3,TRBV11-2,TRBD2,NA,TGTGCCAGCAGCTTATCTAGCGGGTTCACAGATACGCAGTATTTT,CASSLSSGFTDTQYF
TRBJ2-3,TRBV29-1,TRBD1,NA,TGCAGCGTCGTGGACAGGGGGCGCACAGATACGCAGTATTTT,CSVVDRGRTDTQYF
TRBJ1-1,TRBV29-1,NA,NA,TGCAGCGTTGTTGACAGGTTGAACACTGAAGCTTTCTTT,CSVVDRLNTEAFF
TRBJ1-3,TRBV5-5,NA,NA,TGTGCCAGCAGTCCGCAGATTAATACTGGAAACACCATATATTTT,CASSPQINTGNTIYF
TRBJ1-1,TRBV5-1,NA,NA,TGCGCCAGCAGCCAAAAGACCGGGACTCTCAACACTGAAGCTTTCTTT,CASSQKTGTLNTEAFF
TRBJ2-7,TRBV6-2/TRBV6-3,NA,NA,TGTGCCAGCAGTTATTCGCGGGATTCTTACGAGCAGTACTTC,CASSYSRDSYEQYF
TRBJ2-3,TRBV24-1,NA,NA,TGTGCCACCAGTGATTTACATACCACAGATACGCAGTATTTT,CATSDLHTTDTQYF
TRBJ1-3,TRBV6-5,NA,NA,TGTGCCAGCACCTACTCTATGGCAGGTTCTGGAAACACCATATATTTT,CASTYSMAGSGNTIYF
TRBJ1-4,TRBV5-1,NA,NA,TGCGCCAGCAGCTTGGAGGGCAGGGGATGGGAAAAACTGTTTTTT,CASSLEGRGWEKLFF
TRBJ2-7,TRBV5-6,NA,few,TGTGCCAGCAGCCTCTATGACAGGTTCGAGCAGTACTTC,CASSLYDRFEQYF
TRBJ2-5,TRBV7-9,TRBD2,NA,TGTGCCAGCAGCTTAGGTGCGGGAGGGGAAGCAGAGACCCAGTACTTC,CASSLGAGGEAETQYF
TRBJ1-3,TRBV6-2/TRBV6-3,NA,few,TGTGCCAGCAACCCGGGGGACTTTAGCTCTGGAAACACCATATATTTT,CASNPGDFSSGNTIYF
TRBJ2-3,TRBV7-3,TRBD1,NA,TGTGCCAGCAGCTTCTGGGGCAGGGGGTACACAGATACGCAGTATTTT,CASSFWGRGYTDTQYF
TRBJ2-2,TRBV7-3,TRBD1,NA,TGTGCCAGCAGCTCCCGGACAGGGATAGTTGGCGGGGAGCTGTTTTTT,CASSSRTGIVGGELFF
TRBJ2-1,TRBV19,NA,NA,TGTGCCAGTAGTCTACAGGGTCACTCCTACAATGAGCAGTTCTTC,CASSLQGHSYNEQFF
TRBJ2-7,TRBV5-1,TRBD2,NA,TGCGCCAGCAGCTACTTAATCCCTAGCGGGAGGACCCACGAGCAGTACTTC,CASSYLIPSGRTHEQYF